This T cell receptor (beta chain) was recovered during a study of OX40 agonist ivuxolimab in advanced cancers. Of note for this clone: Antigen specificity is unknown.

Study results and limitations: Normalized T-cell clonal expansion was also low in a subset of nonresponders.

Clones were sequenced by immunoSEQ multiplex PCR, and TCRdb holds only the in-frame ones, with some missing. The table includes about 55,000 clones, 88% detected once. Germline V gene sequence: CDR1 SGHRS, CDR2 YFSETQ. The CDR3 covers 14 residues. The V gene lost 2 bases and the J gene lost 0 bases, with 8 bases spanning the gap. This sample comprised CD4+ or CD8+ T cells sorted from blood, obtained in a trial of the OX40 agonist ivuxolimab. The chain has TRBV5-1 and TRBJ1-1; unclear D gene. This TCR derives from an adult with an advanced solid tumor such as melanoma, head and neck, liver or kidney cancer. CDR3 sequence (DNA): TGCGCCAGCAGCTTTAGGACCATGAACACTGAAGCTTTCTTT. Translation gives CASSFRTMNTEAFF.